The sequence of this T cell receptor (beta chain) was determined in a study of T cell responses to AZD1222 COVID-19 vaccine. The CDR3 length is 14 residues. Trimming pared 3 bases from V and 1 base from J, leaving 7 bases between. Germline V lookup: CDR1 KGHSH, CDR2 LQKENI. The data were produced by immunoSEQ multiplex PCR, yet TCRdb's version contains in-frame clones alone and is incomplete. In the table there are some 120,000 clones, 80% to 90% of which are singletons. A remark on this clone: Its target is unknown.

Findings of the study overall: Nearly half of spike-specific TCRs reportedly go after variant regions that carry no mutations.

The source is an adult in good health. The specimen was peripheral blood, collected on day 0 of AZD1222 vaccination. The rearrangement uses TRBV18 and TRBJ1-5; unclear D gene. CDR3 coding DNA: TGTGCCAGCTCACCTAATCAGAGCAATCAGCCCCAGCATTTT. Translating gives CASSPNQSNQPQHF.